This T cell receptor beta chain was recorded in a study of blood T cell repertoires in COVID-19. Whole-study context: Acute and convalescent COVID-19 samples came from the United States, Italy and Spain. From T cells, B-cell-depleted T cells, or PBMCs came the material, which was cDNA or gDNA.

In the original analysis: Nucleated cell number was recorded as an estimate derived from reference gene primer amplification. Only in-frame clones appear in the TCRdb table, and some are missing; sequencing was by immunoSEQ multiplex PCR. The V and J calls and clone size come from that table; D and trimming were worked out from the DNA. The sample shows about 350,000 clones, roughly 87% of them seen only once. The Seattle patients joined while their infection was active and were tracked longitudinally afterward. CDR1 and CDR2 (germline): MDHEN, SYDVKM. The CDR3 is made up of 17 amino acids. V gave up 6 bases and J gave up 2 bases, with 22 bases separating them.

The rearrangement links TRBV28 to TRBJ1-2; D remains ambiguous. The sample was peripheral blood. The TCR originated in a woman aged 55-75 years with COVID-19, enrolled during active disease. The CDR3 DNA sequence: TGTGCCAGCAGCTCCCCGAGCCCCAATCTGTCCAACTATGGCTACACCTTC. It translates to CASSSPSPNLSNYGYTF.